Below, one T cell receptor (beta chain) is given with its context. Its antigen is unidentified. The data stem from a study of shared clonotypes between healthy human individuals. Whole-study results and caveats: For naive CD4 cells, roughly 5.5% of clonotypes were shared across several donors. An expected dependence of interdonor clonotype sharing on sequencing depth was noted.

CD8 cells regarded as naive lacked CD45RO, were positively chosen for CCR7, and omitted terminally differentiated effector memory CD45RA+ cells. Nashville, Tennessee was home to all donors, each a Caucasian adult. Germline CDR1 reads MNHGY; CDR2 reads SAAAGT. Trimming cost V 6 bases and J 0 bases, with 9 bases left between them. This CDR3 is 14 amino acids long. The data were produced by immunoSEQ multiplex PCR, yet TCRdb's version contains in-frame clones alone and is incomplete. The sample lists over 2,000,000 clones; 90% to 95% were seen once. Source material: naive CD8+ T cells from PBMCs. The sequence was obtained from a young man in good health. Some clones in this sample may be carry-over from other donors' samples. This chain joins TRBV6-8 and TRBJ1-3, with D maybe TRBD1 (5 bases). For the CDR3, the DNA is TGTGCCAGCAGGCCGGGACCCTCTGGAAACACCATATATTTT. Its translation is CASRPGPSGNTIYF.